One sample yielded the 30 T cell receptor beta chains listed below, sequenced in a study of blood T cells in healthy people across ages. A second PCR, run for roughly 7 to 11 cycles, used a sample-barcoded 5' primer plus a J-beta primer mix. TCRdb recomputed calls from the 5' RACE reads with MiXCR, one row per CDR3 protein. The data show some 550,000 distinct CDR3 sequences, roughly 48% seen once. The source material was blood. The receptors shown here come from a man older than 75 in good health.

V usage is TRBV5-1 and J usage is TRBJ2-2; 9 positions match TRBD1. This CDR3 region has 15 residues. Germline lookup yields CDR1 SGHRS and CDR2 YFSETQ. V dropped 6 bases and J dropped 2; count of bases not matched to a gene: 5. The CDR3 reads CASTPTGGNTGELFF. The CDR3 DNA reads as TGCGCCAGCACCCCGACAGGGGGAAACACCGGGGAGCTGTTTTTT.

The chain is built from TRBV20-1 and TRBJ2-1, with 14 bases identical to TRBD2. V was clipped by 6 bases and J by 4 bases; unmatched bases: 5. Germline loops: CDR1 DFQATT, CDR2 SNEGSKA (reference sequence). The CDR3 covers 15 residues. CDR3 sequence (DNA): TGCAGTGCCTTCGGGACTAGCGGGGGTTACAATGAGCAGTTCTTC. Its translation is CSAFGTSGGYNEQFF.

V and J are TRBV5-1 and TRBJ2-2; 7 nucleotides match TRBD1. After removal of 4 bases from V and 0 bases from J, the junction contained 3 bases not matched to a gene. This CDR3 comprises 15 residues. The V gene's germline CDR1 is SGHRS and CDR2 YFSETQ. CDR3 bases: TGCGCCAGCAGCCTGGGACAGACGAACACCGGGGAGCTGTTTTTT. Its translation: CASSLGQTNTGELFF.

This clonotype was seen more than once but under ten times. This chain links TRBV11-1 with TRBJ2-3; 8 bases agree with TRBD2. CDR1 and CDR2 (germline): SGHAT, FQDESV (reference sequence). The length of the CDR3 is 15 residues. V lost 5 bases and J lost 2; bases outside the gene matches: 6. The DNA of the CDR3 is TGTGCCAGCAGCCACACAGCGGGAGTCACAGATACGCAGTATTTT. Amino acids: CASSHTAGVTDTQYF. The whole variable domain, filled in from reference TRBV11-1 and TRBJ2-3, reads EAEVAQSPRYKITEKSQAVAFWCDPISGHATLYWYRQILGQGPELLVQFQDESVVDDSQLPKDRFSAERLKGVDSTLKIQPAELGDSAMYLCASSHTAGVTDTQYFGPGTRLTVL.

This rearrangement joins TRBV7-3 to TRBJ1-1; D might be TRBD1 (6 bases). Germline lookup yields CDR1 SGHTA and CDR2 FQGTGA. Trimming removed 8 bases from V and 1 base from J, with 11 bases in between. This CDR3 has 13 amino acids. The CDR3 DNA reads TGTGCCAGCGGCCGACAGGAGAACACTGAAGCTTTCTTT. Translating it yields CASGRQENTEAFF.

This clonotype has just a few counts. The chain combines TRBV29-1 with TRBJ1-1, with D possibly being TRBD1 (6 bases). Trimming stripped 4 bases from V and 5 bases from J, with 8 bases between. CDR1 is SQVTM, CDR2 ANQGSEA, per germline. The CDR3 sequence is 11 residues long. Written as DNA, the CDR3 is TGCAGCGTTGTAAGGGGGACTGAAGCTTTCTTT. Protein sequence: CSVVRGTEAFF.

This clonotype was found a few times. V usage is TRBV5-1 and J usage is TRBJ2-1; no clear D. Trimming removed 0 bases from V and 5 bases from J, with 12 bases in between. The CDR3 consists of 15 residues. The V gene's germline CDR1 is SGHRS and CDR2 YFSETQ. This CDR3 is CASSLGASYHNEQFF. The CDR3 nucleotides are TGCGCCAGCAGCTTGGGGGCTAGTTACCACAATGAGCAGTTCTTC.

This clonotype has a handful of counts. This may come from a read error, since a much larger clone is one base off. The V call is TRBV7-9, the J call TRBJ2-5; 8 bases match TRBD2. There are 13 residues in the CDR3. With 5 bases clipped from V and 13 bases from J, the junction kept 12 bases outside the gene matches. The germline gives CDR1 SEHNR, CDR2 FQNEAQ (reference sequence). Here the CDR3 DNA reads TGTGCCAGCAGCGAGGGGCAGGGACTAGATTGGTACTTC. It specifies CASSEGQGLDWYF.

The chain couples TRBV3-1 to TRBJ2-2, with D maybe TRBD2 (6 bases). The CDR3 consists of 14 residues. CDR1 LGHDT and CDR2 YNNKEL come from the germline V gene (reference sequence). V was cut by 5 bases and J by 4 bases, with 11 bases left in between. The CDR3 region is CASSFRGITGELFF. The CDR3 DNA sequence: TGTGCCAGCAGCTTTCGGGGGATCACCGGGGAGCTGTTTTTT.

This clonotype occurred a few times. The V and J genes are TRBV20-1 and TRBJ1-1; the D gene is possibly TRBD1 (6 bases). Germline loops: CDR1 DFQATT, CDR2 SNEGSKA (reference sequence). V was pared by 2 bases and J by 1 base, with 11 bases between. The CDR3 is 14 residues long. The CDR3 DNA sequence: TGCAGTGCTAGAACTGGGACATCGAACACTGAAGCTTTCTTT. It translates to CSARTGTSNTEAFF.

The V gene is TRBV20-1, the J gene TRBJ2-3; D ambiguous. This CDR3 is 11 amino acids long. CDR1 and CDR2 (germline): DFQATT, SNEGSKA (reference sequence). V was pared by 6 bases and J by 6 bases, with 10 bases between. CDR3 region: CSAAPGDTQYF. DNA of the CDR3: TGCAGTGCGGCTCCCGGGGATACGCAGTATTTT.

V usage is TRBV3-1 and J usage is TRBJ1-2; 10 bases line up with TRBD1. V trimming: 1 base; J trimming: 10 bases; junction bases outside the gene matches: 6. The CDR3 is made up of 14 amino acids. Germline loops: CDR1 LGHDT, CDR2 YNNKEL (reference sequence). CDR3 nucleotides: TGTGCCAGCAGCCAAGGTCCGGGACAGGGGATCTACACCTTC. Its protein product is CASSQGPGQGIYTF.

The rearrangement links TRBV7-2 to TRBJ1-1; D is unresolved. CDR3 length: 16 residues. Per germline, CDR1 SGHTA and CDR2 FQGNSA. Trimming removed 5 bases from V and 1 base from J, with 17 bases in between. CDR3 in DNA: TGTGCCAGCAGCATTAAGGTCGCGCAACCGAACACTGAAGCTTTCTTT. It translates to CASSIKVAQPNTEAFF.

In regard to this clonotype: A read error may account for a junction end that differs from germline. V usage is TRBV12-3 or TRBV12-4 and J usage is TRBJ2-3; no reliable D call. This CDR3 contains 15 residues. CDR3 DNA sequence: TGTGCCAGCAGCTCTAGTTTAATTAGCACAGATATGCAGTATTTT. Translating gives CASSSSLISTDMQYF.

The chain joins TRBV7-2 to TRBJ1-2; the D is unclear. The CDR3 consists of 13 residues. Looked up from germline, CDR1 is SGHTA and CDR2 is FQGNSA. V dropped 4 bases and J dropped 2 bases, with 8 bases sitting between them. The CDR3 nucleotides read TGTGCCAGCAGCTCCTCGGGCAACTATGGCTACACCTTC. Translating gives CASSSSGNYGYTF.

The chain uses TRBV5-1 and TRBJ2-1, with D possibly matching TRBD2 (6 bases). The CDR3 has 16 amino acids. V lost 2 bases and J 2 bases, leaving 14 bases between the germline ends. Per the germline V gene, CDR1 is SGHRS and CDR2 is YFSETQ. CDR3 in amino acids: CASSFSSGRAYNEQFF. The CDR3 DNA sequence: TGCGCCAGCAGCTTTTCTTCCGGGAGAGCCTACAATGAGCAGTTCTTC.

The V and J genes are TRBV10-3 and TRBJ2-7; a possible D gene is TRBD1 (5 bases). Trimming shortened V by 6 bases and J by 2 bases, and 11 bases separated the two germline ends. This CDR3 comprises 13 residues. Germline loops: CDR1 ENHRY, CDR2 SYGVKD. The CDR3 region has the DNA TGTGCCATCAGCAAGGCAGGGACCTACGAGCAGTACTTC. This codes for CAISKAGTYEQYF.

This clonotype was counted ten times or more. The rearrangement joins TRBV6-6 to TRBJ2-5; D gene ambiguous. Looked up from germline, CDR1 is MNHNY and CDR2 is SVGAGI (reference sequence). The V gene lost 2 bases and the J gene lost 5 bases, with 6 bases spanning the gap. The CDR3 extends over 12 amino acids. DNA of the CDR3: TGTGCCAGCAGTTACCCGGGCGAGACCCAGTACTTC. Translated, it gives CASSYPGETQYF.

CDR3 DNA: TGTGCCATCAGTGAGTCCGACAGCCCTAACTATGGCTACACCTTC. It is translated as CAISESDSPNYGYTF. The chain employs TRBV10-3 and TRBJ1-2; D might be TRBD1 (5 bases). Trimming left V 0 bases short and J 0 bases short, with 8 bases between. The CDR3 has 15 residues. Germline assignment: CDR1 ENHRY and CDR2 SYGVKD.

Comment on this clonotype: This may be a read error: a much more frequent sequence differs by one nucleotide. The V and J genes are TRBV7-9 and TRBJ2-5, with 16 nucleotides matching TRBD2. CDR1 is SEHNR and CDR2 is FQNEAQ in the germline V gene (reference sequence). The J segment lost 9 bases and the V segment lost 8 bases, leaving 9 bases of the junction unmatched. This CDR3 has 15 residues. The CDR3 DNA reads TGTGCCAGCCACTTCGGGACTAGCGGGAGGGCCTCCCAGTACTTC. Residues: CASHFGTSGRASQYF.

V gene TRBV5-1 combines with J gene TRBJ2-3; D is tentatively TRBD1 or TRBD2 (5 bases each). CDR3 length: 14 residues. Trimming removed 2 bases at V and 6 bases at J, with 13 bases between. The germline CDR1 and CDR2 sequences are SGHRS and YFSETQ. CDR3 nucleotide sequence: TGCGCCAGCAGCTTTGTTCGGGGCGAGGATACGCAGTATTTT. Translated, it gives CASSFVRGEDTQYF. Full variable domain (missing parts from reference TRBV5-1 and TRBJ2-3): KAGVTQTPRYLIKTRGQQVTLSCSPISGHRSVSWYQQTPGQGLQFLFEYFSETQRNKGNFPGRFSGRQFSNSRSEMNVSTLELGDSALYLCASSFVRGEDTQYFGPGTRLTVL.

DNA of the CDR3: TGTGCCAGCAGTTTATCCTCCGCGACAGGGAGGGTGGATACGCAGTATTTT. Translating it yields CASSLSSATGRVDTQYF. V gene TRBV27 combines with J gene TRBJ2-3; D may be TRBD1 or TRBD2 (7 bases each). CDR1 and CDR2 (germline): MNHEY, SMNVEV (reference sequence). V lost 0 bases and J 6 bases, leaving 19 bases between the germline ends. This CDR3 comprises 17 residues.

The rearrangement joins TRBV5-6 to TRBJ2-2, with 7 nucleotides matching TRBD2. The V gene end was trimmed by 0 bases and the J gene end by 1 base; junction bases not matched to a gene: 3. Germline lookup yields CDR1 SGHDT and CDR2 YYEEEE. This CDR3 is built from 16 residues. CDR3 in DNA: TGTGCCAGCAGCTTGGGGGAGCGGGAGAACACCGGGGAGCTGTTTTTT. Protein sequence: CASSLGERENTGELFF.

This clonotype was observed a handful of times. The CDR3 sequence: CASSRLAGGRPSTDTQYF. The CDR3 bases are TGTGCCAGCAGCCGACTAGCGGGGGGAAGACCTAGCACAGATACGCAGTATTTT. The J gene is TRBJ2-3, the V gene TRBV7-2, with 13 bases that match TRBD2. This CDR3 has 18 amino acids. V shed 5 bases and J 0 bases; nucleotides not matched to a gene: 8. Germline CDR1 reads SGHTA; CDR2 reads FQGNSA.

This clonotype appeared once. The chain has TRBV4-2 and TRBJ2-3; unclear D gene. The CDR3 is made up of 15 amino acids. Trimming left V 3 bases short and J 0 bases short, with 10 bases between. The germline V gene has CDR1 LGHNA and CDR2 YNFKEQ. The CDR3 DNA sequence: TGTGCCAGCAGCCACACGGACCGGAGCACAGATACGCAGTATTTT. It translates to CASSHTDRSTDTQYF.

The CDR3 DNA sequence: TGTGCCAGCAGCTTCAACATTGAGCAGTTCTTC. Its protein is CASSFNIEQFF. The chain uses TRBV7-8 and TRBJ2-1; unclear D gene. V shed 3 bases and J shed 9 bases, with 6 bases lying between them. Germline CDR1 is SGHVS and CDR2 is FQNEAQ. This CDR3 contains 11 residues.

This clonotype was counted only a few times. The V and J genes are TRBV10-3 and TRBJ2-3, with TRBD2 as a possible D gene (5 bases). Germline V gene sequence: CDR1 ENHRY, CDR2 SYGVKD. The CDR3 is made up of 11 amino acids. V was clipped by 6 bases and J by 5 bases, with 6 bases between them. The CDR3 is CAIRREDTQYF. The CDR3 DNA reads as TGTGCCATCAGGAGGGAAGATACGCAGTATTTT.

The chain couples TRBV20-1 to TRBJ2-1, with TRBD2 matching over 8 bases. Germline V CDR1 and CDR2: DFQATT, SNEGSKA (reference sequence). The CDR3 consists of 15 residues. V was pared by 1 base and J by 5 bases, with 7 bases of the junction left unmatched. The CDR3 is CSARVAGRVNNEQFF. DNA of the CDR3: TGCAGTGCTAGAGTAGCGGGACGGGTCAACAATGAGCAGTTCTTC.

This chain links TRBV3-1 with TRBJ2-2; 8 bases agree with TRBD1. The CDR3 contains 17 residues. Losses at the gene ends were 3 bases for V and 1 base for J; bases not matched to a gene: 7. Looked up from germline, CDR1 is LGHDT and CDR2 is YNNKEL (reference sequence). Here the CDR3 reads CASSHYSTGENTGELFF. The CDR3 DNA follows: TGTGCCAGCAGCCATTACTCGACAGGGGAGAACACCGGGGAGCTGTTTTTT.

V is TRBV4-3 and J is TRBJ2-7, with TRBD2 identical over 9 bases. The DNA end lines up better with TRBJ2-5; the J call may be wrong. This CDR3 spans 15 amino acids. The germline gives CDR1 LGHNA, CDR2 YSLEER. This chain's CDR3 is CASSHGGGADETQYF. DNA of the CDR3: TGCGCCAGCAGCCATGGCGGGGGGGCGGATGAGACCCAGTACTTC.